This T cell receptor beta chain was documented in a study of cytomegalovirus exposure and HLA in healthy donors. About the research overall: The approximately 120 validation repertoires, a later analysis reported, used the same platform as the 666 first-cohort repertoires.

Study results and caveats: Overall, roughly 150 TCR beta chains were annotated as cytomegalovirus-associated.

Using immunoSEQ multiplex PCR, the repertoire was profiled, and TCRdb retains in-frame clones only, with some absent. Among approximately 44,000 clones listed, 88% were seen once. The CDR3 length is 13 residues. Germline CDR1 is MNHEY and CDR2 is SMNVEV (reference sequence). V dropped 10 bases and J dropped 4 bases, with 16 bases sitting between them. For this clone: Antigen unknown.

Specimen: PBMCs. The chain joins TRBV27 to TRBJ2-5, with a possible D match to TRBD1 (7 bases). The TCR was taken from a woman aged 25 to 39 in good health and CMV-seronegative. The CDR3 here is CATRGTAGETQYF. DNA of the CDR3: TGTGCCACCCGAGGGACAGCGGGAGAGACCCAGTACTTC.